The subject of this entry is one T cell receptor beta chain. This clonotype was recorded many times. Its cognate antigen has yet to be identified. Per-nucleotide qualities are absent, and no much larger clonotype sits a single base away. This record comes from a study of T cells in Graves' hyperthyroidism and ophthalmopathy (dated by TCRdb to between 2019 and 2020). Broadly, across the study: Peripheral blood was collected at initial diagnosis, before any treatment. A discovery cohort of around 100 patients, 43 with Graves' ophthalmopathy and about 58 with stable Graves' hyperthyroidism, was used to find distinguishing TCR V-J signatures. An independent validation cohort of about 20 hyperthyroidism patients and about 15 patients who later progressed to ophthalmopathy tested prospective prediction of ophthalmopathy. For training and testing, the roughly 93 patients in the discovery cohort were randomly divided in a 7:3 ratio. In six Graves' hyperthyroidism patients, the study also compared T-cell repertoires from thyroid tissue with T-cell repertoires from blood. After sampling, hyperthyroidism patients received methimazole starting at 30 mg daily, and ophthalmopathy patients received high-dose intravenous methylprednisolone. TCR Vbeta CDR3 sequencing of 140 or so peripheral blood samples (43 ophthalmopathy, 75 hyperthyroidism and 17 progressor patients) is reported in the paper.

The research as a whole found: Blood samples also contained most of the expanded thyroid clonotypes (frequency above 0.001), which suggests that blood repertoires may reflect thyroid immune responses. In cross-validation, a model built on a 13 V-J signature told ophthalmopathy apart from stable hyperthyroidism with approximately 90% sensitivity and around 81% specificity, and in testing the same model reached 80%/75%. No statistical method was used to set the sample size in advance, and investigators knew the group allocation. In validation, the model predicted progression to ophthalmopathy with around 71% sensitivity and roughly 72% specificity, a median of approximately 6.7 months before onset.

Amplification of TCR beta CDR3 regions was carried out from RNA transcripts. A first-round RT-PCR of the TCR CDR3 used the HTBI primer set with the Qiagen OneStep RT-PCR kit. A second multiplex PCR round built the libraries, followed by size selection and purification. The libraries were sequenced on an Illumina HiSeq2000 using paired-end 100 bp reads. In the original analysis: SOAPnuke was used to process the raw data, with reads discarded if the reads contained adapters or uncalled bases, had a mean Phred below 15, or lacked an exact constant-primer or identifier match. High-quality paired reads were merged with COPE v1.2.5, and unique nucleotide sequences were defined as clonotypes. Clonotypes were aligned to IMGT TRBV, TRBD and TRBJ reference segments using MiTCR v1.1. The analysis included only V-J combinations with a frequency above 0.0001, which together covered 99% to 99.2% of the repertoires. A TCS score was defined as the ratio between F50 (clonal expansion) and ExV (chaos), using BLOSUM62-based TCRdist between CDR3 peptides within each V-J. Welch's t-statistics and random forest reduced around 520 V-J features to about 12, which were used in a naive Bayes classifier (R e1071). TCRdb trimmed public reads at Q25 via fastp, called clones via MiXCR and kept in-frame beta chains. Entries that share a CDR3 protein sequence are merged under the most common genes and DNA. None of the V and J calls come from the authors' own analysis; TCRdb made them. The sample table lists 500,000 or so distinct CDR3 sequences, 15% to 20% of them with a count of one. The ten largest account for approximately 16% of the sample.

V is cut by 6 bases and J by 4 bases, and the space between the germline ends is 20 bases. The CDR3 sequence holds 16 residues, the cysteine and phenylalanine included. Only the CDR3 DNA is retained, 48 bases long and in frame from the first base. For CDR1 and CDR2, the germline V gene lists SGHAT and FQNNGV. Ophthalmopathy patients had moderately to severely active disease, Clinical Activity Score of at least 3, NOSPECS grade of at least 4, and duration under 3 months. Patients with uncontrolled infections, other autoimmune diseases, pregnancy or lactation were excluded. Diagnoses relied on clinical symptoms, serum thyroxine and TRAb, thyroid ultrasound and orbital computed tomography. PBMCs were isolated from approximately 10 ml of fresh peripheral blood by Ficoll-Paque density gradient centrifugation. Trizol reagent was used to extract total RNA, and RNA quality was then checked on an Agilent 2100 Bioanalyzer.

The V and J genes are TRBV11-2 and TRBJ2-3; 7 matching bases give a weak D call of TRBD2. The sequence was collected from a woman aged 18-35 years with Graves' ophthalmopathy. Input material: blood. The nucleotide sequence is TGTGCCAGCAGGTCTCGGGGGGCGGGGGAAGCAGATACGCAGTATTTT. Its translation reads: CASRSRGAGEADTQYF.